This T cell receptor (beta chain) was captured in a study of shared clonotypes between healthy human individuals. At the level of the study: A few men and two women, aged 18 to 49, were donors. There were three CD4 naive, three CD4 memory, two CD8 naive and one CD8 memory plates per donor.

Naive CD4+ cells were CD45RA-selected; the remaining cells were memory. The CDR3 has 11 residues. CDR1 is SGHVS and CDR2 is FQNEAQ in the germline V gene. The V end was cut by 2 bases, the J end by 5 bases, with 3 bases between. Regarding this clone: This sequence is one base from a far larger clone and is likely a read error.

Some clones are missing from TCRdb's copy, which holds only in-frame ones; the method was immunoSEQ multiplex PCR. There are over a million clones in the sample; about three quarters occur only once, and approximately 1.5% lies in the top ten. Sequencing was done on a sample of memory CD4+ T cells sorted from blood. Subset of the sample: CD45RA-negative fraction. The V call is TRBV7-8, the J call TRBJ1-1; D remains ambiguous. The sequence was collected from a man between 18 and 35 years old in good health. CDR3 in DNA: TGTGCCAGCAGCTTATTGACTGAAGCTTTCTTT. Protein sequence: CASSLLTEAFF.